This T cell receptor beta chain derives from a study of blood T cell repertoires in COVID-19. This CDR3 spans 12 amino acids. V dropped 3 bases and J dropped 8 bases, with 10 bases sitting between them. Per germline, CDR1 LNHDA and CDR2 SQIVND (reference sequence). Data came from immunoSEQ multiplex PCR; TCRdb stores just in-frame clones and leaves some out. The sample has roughly 70,000 clones; 91% are singletons. The receptor was isolated from a human donor in a cohort sampled during active COVID-19. The material sequenced was peripheral blood. J is TRBJ1-2 and V is TRBV19, with unresolved D. The DNA for the CDR3 is TGTGCCAGTAGTATCGAAAAGCGAGGCTACACCTTC. This translates into CASSIEKRGYTF.